The rows below give T cell receptor beta chains drawn from one sample of a study of HIV-infected patients and healthy controls. TCRdb called the 5' RACE reads again in MiXCR, with one record for every CDR3 protein. The sample lists 15,000 to 20,000 distinct CDR3 sequences, around a tenth occurring once. Sequenced sample: blood. The origin of the receptors is an adult in good health. The CDR3 runs from the conserved cysteine through the conserved F or W. Fields, in order: D gene, clone size, J gene, V gene, CDR3 protein, CDR3 DNA. The D gene is left open where the match is weak. Clone size, where shown, is once, few, many, or a class for clones that have expanded.

D: -
size: medium-sized
J: TRBJ1-1
V: TRBV11-1
CDR3: CASTTWREAFF
DNA: TGTGCCAGCACCACCTGGAGGGAAGCTTTCTTT

D: -
size: -
J: TRBJ2-7
V: TRBV20-1
CDR3: CSATTHEQYF
DNA: TGCAGTGCTACCACCCACGAGCAGTACTTC

D: TRBD2
size: many
J: TRBJ2-7
V: TRBV5-4
CDR3: CASSLVASGTYEQYF
DNA: TGTGCCAGCAGCTTGGTGGCTAGCGGAACCTACGAGCAGTACTTC

D: -
size: -
J: TRBJ1-2
V: TRBV7-2
CDR3: CASSLYLETSIVGYTF
DNA: TGTGCCAGCAGCTTATATCTCGAGACGAGTATTGTTGGCTACACCTTC

D: -
size: many
J: TRBJ2-3
V: TRBV5-1
CDR3: CASSLDRPSTDTQYF
DNA: TGCGCCAGCAGCTTGGACAGGCCTAGCACAGATACGCAGTATTTT

D: TRBD2
size: many
J: TRBJ2-1
V: TRBV20-1
CDR3: CSASLAGFYNEQFF
DNA: TGCAGTGCTAGCCTAGCGGGGTTCTACAATGAGCAGTTCTTC

D: -
size: -
J: TRBJ1-3
V: TRBV7-9
CDR3: CASSLDNSGNTIYF
DNA: TGTGCCAGCAGCTTGGACAACTCTGGAAACACCATATATTTT

D: -
size: many
J: TRBJ2-5
V: TRBV6-2/TRBV6-3
CDR3: CASSYRTAETQYF
DNA: TGTGCCAGCAGTTACAGGACAGCAGAGACCCAGTACTTC

D: -
size: many
J: TRBJ2-1
V: TRBV6-2/TRBV6-3
CDR3: CASSASSPNNEQFF
DNA: TGTGCCAGCAGCGCGTCCTCTCCTAACAATGAGCAGTTCTTC

D: -
size: many
J: TRBJ2-5
V: TRBV7-9
CDR3: CASSLGGGNQETQYF
DNA: TGTGCCAGCAGCTTAGGAGGCGGGAACCAAGAGACCCAGTACTTC

D: TRBD1
size: -
J: TRBJ2-5
V: TRBV12-3/TRBV12-4
CDR3: CASSSGQGRYF
DNA: TGTGCCAGCAGTTCGGGACAGGGGAGGTACTTC

D: -
size: -
J: TRBJ1-2
V: TRBV29-1
CDR3: CSVQPNSYGYTF
DNA: TGCAGCGTTCAGCCGAATAGCTATGGCTACACCTTC

D: -
size: -
J: TRBJ2-3
V: TRBV2
CDR3: CASSRRSGEMGTDTQYF
DNA: TGTGCCAGCAGCCGGCGGTCGGGGGAGATGGGGACAGATACGCAGTATTTT

D: -
size: many
J: TRBJ2-5
V: TRBV12-3/TRBV12-4
CDR3: CASSPIRGVGETQYF
DNA: TGTGCCAGCAGTCCGATTAGGGGGGTTGGCGAGACCCAGTACTTC

D: -
size: many
J: TRBJ1-1
V: TRBV6-1
CDR3: CATHTGGANTEAFF
DNA: TGTGCCACCCACACCGGGGGCGCGAACACTGAAGCTTTCTTT

D: -
size: many
J: TRBJ2-7
V: TRBV4-1
CDR3: CASSQDTRASYEQYF
DNA: TGCGCCAGCAGCCAAGATACCCGGGCCTCCTACGAGCAGTACTTC

D: TRBD1
size: many
J: TRBJ2-1
V: TRBV6-5
CDR3: CASSQGQGASYNEQFF
DNA: TGTGCCAGCAGTCAGGGACAGGGAGCCTCCTACAATGAGCAGTTCTTC

D: -
size: many
J: TRBJ1-5
V: TRBV4-2
CDR3: CASSPGQSNQPQHF
DNA: TGTGCCAGCAGCCCCGGACAAAGCAATCAGCCCCAGCATTTT

D: -
size: many
J: TRBJ2-7
V: TRBV20-1
CDR3: CSARGGLTDEQYF
DNA: TGCAGTGCTAGGGGGGGACTCACGGACGAGCAGTACTTC

D: TRBD2
size: many
J: TRBJ2-7
V: TRBV7-2
CDR3: CASSLTSGRGYEQYF
DNA: TGTGCCAGCAGTCTCACTAGCGGGAGGGGGTACGAGCAGTACTTC

D: TRBD1
size: few
J: TRBJ2-1
V: TRBV10-3
CDR3: CAISAGQGLNEQFF
DNA: TGTGCCATCAGTGCGGGACAGGGATTGAATGAGCAGTTCTTC

D: -
size: many
J: TRBJ2-7
V: TRBV10-3
CDR3: CAISSNRVPHEQYF
DNA: TGTGCCATCAGTTCGAACAGGGTACCCCACGAGCAGTACTTC

D: -
size: many
J: TRBJ1-3
V: TRBV6-6
CDR3: CASRPYTIGTIYF
DNA: TGTGCCAGCAGACCCTACACGATCGGCACCATATATTTT

D: -
size: few
J: TRBJ1-4
V: TRBV19
CDR3: CASKSESNEKLFF
DNA: TGTGCCAGTAAGTCGGAGTCTAATGAAAAACTGTTTTTT

D: TRBD2
size: many
J: TRBJ2-3
V: TRBV5-5
CDR3: CASSPHSTSRRTDTQYF
DNA: TGTGCCAGCAGCCCCCACTCGACTAGCAGAAGAACAGATACGCAGTATTTT

D: TRBD1
size: many
J: TRBJ1-5
V: TRBV27
CDR3: CASKAQGEGQPQHF
DNA: TGTGCCAGCAAGGCACAGGGGGAGGGTCAGCCCCAGCATTTT

D: TRBD2
size: medium-sized
J: TRBJ2-3
V: TRBV11-2
CDR3: CASSSGQGYMESSGRSTQYF
DNA: TGTGCCAGCAGCTCCGGACAGGGCTATATGGAGTCTAGCGGGAGATCGACGCAGTATTTT